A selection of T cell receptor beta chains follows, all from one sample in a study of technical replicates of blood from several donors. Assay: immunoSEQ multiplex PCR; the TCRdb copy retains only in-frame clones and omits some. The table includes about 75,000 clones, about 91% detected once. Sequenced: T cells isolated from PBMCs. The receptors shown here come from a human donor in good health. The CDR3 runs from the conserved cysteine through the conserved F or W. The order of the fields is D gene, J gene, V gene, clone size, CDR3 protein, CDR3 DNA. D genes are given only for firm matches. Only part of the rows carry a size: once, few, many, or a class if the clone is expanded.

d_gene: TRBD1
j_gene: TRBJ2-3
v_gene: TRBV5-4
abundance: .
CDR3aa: CASSLGPGTGGVNTQYF
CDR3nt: TGTGCCAGCAGCTTGGGGCCTGGGACAGGGGGCGTCAATACGCAGTATTTT

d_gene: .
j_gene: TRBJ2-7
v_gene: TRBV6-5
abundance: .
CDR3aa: CASSYHLTYEQYF
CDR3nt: TGTGCCAGCAGTTACCACCTAACCTACGAGCAGTACTTC

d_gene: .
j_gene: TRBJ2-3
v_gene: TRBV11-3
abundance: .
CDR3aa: CASSGGTDTQYF
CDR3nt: TGTGCCAGCAGCGGGGGGACAGATACGCAGTATTTT

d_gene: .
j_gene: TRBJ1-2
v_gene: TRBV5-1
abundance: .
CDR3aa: CASNQDSDYGYTF
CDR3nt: TGCGCCAGCAACCAGGACAGTGACTATGGCTACACCTTC

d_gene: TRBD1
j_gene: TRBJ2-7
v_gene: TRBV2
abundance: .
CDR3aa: CASMGQGAYEQYF
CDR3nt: TGTGCCAGCATGGGACAGGGGGCCTACGAGCAGTACTTC

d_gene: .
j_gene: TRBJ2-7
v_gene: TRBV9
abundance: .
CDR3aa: CASSGGRGQHF
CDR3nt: TGTGCCAGCAGCGGAGGCCGGGGTCAGCACTTC

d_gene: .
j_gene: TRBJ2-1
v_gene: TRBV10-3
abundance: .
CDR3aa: CAISVTSSSEQFF
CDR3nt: TGTGCCATCAGTGTAACAAGTTCCAGTGAGCAGTTCTTC

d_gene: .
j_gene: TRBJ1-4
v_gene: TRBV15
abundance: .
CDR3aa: CATSPATNEKLFF
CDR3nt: TGTGCCACCAGTCCCGCAACTAATGAAAAACTGTTTTTT

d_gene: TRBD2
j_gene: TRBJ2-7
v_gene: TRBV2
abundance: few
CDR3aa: CASRGTSGRYEQYF
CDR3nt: TGTGCCAGCAGGGGGACTAGCGGGAGATACGAGCAGTACTTC

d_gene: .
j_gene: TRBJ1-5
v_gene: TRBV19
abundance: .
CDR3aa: CASTLQGNQPQHF
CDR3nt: TGTGCCAGTACCCTACAGGGTAATCAGCCCCAGCATTTT

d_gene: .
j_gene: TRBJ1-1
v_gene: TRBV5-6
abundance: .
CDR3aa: CASSLVGRRHTEAFF
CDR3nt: TGTGCCAGCAGCTTGGTGGGCCGACGGCACACTGAAGCTTTCTTT

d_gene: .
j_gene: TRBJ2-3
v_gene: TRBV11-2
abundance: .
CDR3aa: CASTGDTQYF
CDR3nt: TGTGCCAGCACCGGAGATACGCAGTATTTT

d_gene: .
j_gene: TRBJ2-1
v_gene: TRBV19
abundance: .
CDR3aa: CASSKVGGGPYNEQFF
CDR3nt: TGTGCCAGTAGTAAGGTAGGGGGAGGGCCCTACAATGAGCAGTTCTTC

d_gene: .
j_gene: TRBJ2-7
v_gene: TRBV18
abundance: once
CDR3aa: CASSPYGYEQYF
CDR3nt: TGTGCCAGCTCACCTTACGGCTACGAGCAGTACTTC

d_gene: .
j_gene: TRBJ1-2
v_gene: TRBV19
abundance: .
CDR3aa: CASSISQAAPFYYGYTF
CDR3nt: TGTGCCAGTAGTATAAGCCAGGCCGCTCCGTTCTATTATGGCTACACCTTC

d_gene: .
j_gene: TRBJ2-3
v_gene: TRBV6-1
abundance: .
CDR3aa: CAALGLEIAHDTQYF
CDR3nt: TGTGCCGCTTTGGGACTGGAAATAGCACACGATACGCAGTATTTT

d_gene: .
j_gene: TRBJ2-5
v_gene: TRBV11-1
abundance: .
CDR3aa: CASSLAGGKETQYF
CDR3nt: TGTGCCAGCAGCTTAGCGGGAGGAAAGGAGACCCAGTACTTC

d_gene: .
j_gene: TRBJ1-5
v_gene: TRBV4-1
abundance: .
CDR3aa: CASSQDARGNQPQHF
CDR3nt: TGCGCCAGCAGCCAAGATGCGAGGGGCAATCAGCCCCAGCATTTT

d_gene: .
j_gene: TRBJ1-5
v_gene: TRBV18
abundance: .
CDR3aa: CASSPPDRPLAQHF
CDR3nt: TGTGCCAGCTCACCACCGGACAGACCCCTTGCCCAGCATTTT

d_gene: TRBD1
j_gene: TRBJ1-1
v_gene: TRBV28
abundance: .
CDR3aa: CASSPRTGDTEAFF
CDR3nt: TGTGCCAGCAGTCCCAGGACAGGGGACACTGAAGCTTTCTTT

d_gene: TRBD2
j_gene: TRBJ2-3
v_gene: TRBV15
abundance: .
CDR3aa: CATSRGREEADTQYF
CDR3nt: TGTGCCACCAGCAGAGGGCGGGAGGAAGCAGATACGCAGTATTTT

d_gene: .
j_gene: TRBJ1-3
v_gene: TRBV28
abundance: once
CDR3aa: CASKEGFSGNTIYF
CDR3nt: TGTGCCAGCAAGGAGGGATTCTCTGGAAACACCATATATTTT

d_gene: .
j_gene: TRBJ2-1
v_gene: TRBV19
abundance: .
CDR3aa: CASRGTDYNEQFF
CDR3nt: TGTGCCAGTAGAGGGACGGACTATAATGAGCAGTTCTTC

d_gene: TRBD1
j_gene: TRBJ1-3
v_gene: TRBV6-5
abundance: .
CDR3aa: CASRGTGTGNTIYF
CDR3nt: TGTGCCAGCAGAGGGACAGGGACGGGAAACACCATATATTTT

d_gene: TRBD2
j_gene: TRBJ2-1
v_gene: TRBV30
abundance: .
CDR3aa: CAWTSGIGNEQFF
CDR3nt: TGTGCCTGGACTAGCGGGATCGGTAATGAGCAGTTCTTC

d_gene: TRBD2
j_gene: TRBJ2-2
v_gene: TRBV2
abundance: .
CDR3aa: CASSRLARWSGELFF
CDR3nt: TGTGCCAGCAGTCGACTAGCGCGCTGGTCCGGGGAGCTGTTTTTT

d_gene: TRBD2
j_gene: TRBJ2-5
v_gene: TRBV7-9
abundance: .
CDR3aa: CASSLSGGQETQYF
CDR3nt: TGTGCCAGCAGCTTAAGCGGGGGGCAAGAGACCCAGTACTTC

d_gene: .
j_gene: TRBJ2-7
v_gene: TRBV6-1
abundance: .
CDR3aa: CASTPGGDSYEQYF
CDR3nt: TGTGCCAGCACCCCCGGGGGGGACAGCTACGAGCAGTACTTC

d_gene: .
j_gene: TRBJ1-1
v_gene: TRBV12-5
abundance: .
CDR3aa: CASGLGLQAFF
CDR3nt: TGTGCTAGTGGCTTGGGACTGCAAGCTTTCTTT

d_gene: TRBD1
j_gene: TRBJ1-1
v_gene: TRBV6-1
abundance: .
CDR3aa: CASTGTGLMNTEAFF
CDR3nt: TGTGCCAGTACCGGGACAGGGTTGATGAACACTGAAGCTTTCTTT

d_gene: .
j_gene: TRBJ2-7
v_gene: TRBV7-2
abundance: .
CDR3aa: CASSHGGSLPYEQYF
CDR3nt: TGTGCCAGCAGCCACGGAGGGTCCCTACCCTACGAGCAGTACTTC

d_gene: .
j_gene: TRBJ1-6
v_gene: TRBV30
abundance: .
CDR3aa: CAWSEQGGSPLHF
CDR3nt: TGTGCCTGGAGTGAACAGGGTGGATCACCCCTCCACTTT

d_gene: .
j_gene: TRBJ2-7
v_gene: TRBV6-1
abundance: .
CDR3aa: CASSGGAGTPSLNYEQYF
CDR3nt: TGTGCCAGCAGTGGTGGTGCAGGGACACCCTCCCTTAACTACGAGCAGTACTTC

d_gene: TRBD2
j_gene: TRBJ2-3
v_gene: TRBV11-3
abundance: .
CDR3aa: CASSLGAGRVTDTQYF
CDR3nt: TGTGCCAGCAGCTTAGGTGCGGGGAGGGTCACAGATACGCAGTATTTT

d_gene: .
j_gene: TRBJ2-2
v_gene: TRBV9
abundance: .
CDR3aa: CASSVGGNTGELFF
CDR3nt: TGTGCCAGCAGCGTAGGCGGGAACACCGGGGAGCTGTTTTTT

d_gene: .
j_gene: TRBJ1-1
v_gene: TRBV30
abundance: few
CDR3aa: CASNRESTEAFF
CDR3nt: TGTGCCAGTAACAGGGAATCCACTGAAGCTTTCTTT

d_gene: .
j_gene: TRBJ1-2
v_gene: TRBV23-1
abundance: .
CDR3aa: CASSQGLPLYGYTF
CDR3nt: TGCGCCAGCAGTCAGGGACTGCCCCTCTATGGCTACACCTTC

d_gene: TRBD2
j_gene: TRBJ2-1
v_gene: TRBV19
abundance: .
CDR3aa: CASSIGLAEYNEQFF
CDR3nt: TGTGCCAGTAGTATAGGACTAGCGGAATACAATGAGCAGTTCTTC

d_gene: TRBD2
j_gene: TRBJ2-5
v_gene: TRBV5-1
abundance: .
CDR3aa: CASSFLREPETQYF
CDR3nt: TGCGCCAGCAGCTTTTTGCGGGAGCCAGAGACCCAGTACTTC

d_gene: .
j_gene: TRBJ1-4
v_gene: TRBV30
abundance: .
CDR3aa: CAWKLGIPNEKLFF
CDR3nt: TGTGCCTGGAAGCTGGGCATCCCGAATGAAAAACTGTTTTTT

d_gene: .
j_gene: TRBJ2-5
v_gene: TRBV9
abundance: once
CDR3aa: CASSVVGTRETQYF
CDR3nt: TGTGCCAGCAGCGTAGTGGGGACAAGGGAGACCCAGTACTTC

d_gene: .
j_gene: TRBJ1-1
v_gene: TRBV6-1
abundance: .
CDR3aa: CASSEAPEDTEAFF
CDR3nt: TGTGCCAGCAGTGAAGCTCCCGAGGACACTGAAGCTTTCTTT

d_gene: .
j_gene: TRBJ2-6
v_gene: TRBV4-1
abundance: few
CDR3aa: CASSQEQSSFSGANVLTF
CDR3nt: TGCGCCAGCAGCCAAGAACAGTCCTCCTTCTCTGGGGCCAACGTCCTGACTTTC

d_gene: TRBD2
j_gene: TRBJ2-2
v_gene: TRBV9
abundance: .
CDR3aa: CASSASTSGRATGELFF
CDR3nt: TGTGCCAGCAGCGCCTCAACAAGCGGGAGGGCTACCGGGGAGCTGTTTTTT

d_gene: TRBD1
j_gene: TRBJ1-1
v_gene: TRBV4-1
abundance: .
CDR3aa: CASSQEQGPGTEAFF
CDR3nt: TGCGCCAGCAGCCAAGAACAGGGGCCGGGCACTGAAGCTTTCTTT

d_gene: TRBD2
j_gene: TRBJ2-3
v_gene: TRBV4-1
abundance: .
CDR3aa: CASRPGLAGGTDTQYF
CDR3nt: TGCGCCAGCAGACCGGGACTAGCGGGAGGGACAGATACGCAGTATTTT

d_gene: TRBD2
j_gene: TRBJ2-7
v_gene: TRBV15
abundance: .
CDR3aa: CATSRSGSGGYEQYF
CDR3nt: TGTGCCACCAGCAGGAGCGGGAGTGGTGGCTACGAGCAGTACTTC

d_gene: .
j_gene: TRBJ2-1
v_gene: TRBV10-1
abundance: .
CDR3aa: CASSGTRDEQFF
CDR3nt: TGCGCCAGCAGCGGAACTAGGGATGAGCAGTTCTTC

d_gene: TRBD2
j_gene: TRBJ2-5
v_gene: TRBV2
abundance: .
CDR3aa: CASSKGLAGDETQYF
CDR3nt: TGTGCCAGCAGCAAAGGACTAGCGGGAGATGAGACCCAGTACTTC

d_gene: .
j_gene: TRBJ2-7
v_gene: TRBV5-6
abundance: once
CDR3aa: CASSLDRALYEQYF
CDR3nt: TGTGCCAGCAGCTTGGACAGGGCTTTGTACGAGCAGTACTTC

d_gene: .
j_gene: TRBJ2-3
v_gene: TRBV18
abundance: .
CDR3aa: CASSPSLTQGGDTQYF
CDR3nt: TGTGCCAGCTCACCATCACTGACCCAAGGAGGTGATACGCAGTATTTT

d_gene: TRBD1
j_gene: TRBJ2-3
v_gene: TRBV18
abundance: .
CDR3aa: CASSRTTGGTDTQYF
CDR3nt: TGTGCCAGCTCACGTACGACAGGGGGCACAGATACGCAGTATTTT

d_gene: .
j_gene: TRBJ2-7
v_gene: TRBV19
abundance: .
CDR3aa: CASRGRQQTTYEQYF
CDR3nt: TGTGCCAGTAGGGGAAGACAGCAGACGACCTACGAGCAGTACTTC

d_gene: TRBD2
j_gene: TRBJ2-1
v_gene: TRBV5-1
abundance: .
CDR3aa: CASSLRAGGLLANEQFF
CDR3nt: TGCGCCAGCAGCCTGAGGGCGGGAGGCCTCCTGGCCAATGAGCAGTTCTTC